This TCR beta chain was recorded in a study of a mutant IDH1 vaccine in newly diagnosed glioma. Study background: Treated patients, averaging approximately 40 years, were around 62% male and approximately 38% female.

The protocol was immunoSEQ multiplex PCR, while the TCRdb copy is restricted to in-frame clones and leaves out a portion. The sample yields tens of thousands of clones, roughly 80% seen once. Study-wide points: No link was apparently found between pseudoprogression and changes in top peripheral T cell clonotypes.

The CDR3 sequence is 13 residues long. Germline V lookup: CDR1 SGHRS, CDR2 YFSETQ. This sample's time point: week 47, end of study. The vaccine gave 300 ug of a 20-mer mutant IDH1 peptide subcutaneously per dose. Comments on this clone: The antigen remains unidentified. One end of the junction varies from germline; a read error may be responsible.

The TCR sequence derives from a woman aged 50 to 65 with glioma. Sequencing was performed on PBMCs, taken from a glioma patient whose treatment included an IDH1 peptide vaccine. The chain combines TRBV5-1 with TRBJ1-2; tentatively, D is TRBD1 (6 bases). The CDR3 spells CASSHGTSYGYTF. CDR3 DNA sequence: TGCGCCAGCAGCCACGGGACATCCTATGGCTACACATTC. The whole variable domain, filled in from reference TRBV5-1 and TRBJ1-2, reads KAGVTQTPRYLIKTRGQQVTLSCSPISGHRSVSWYQQTPGQGLQFLFEYFSETQRNKGNFPGRFSGRQFSNSRSEMNVSTLELGDSALYLCASSHGTSYGYTFGSGTRLTVV.